The 25 T cell receptor beta chains reported below all come from one sample, sequenced in a study of vaccination and CD4 T cells after COVID-19. No antigen has been identified for these receptors. Cultured CD4+ T cell DNA underwent sequencing with the Oncomine TCR Beta short-read assay. TCRdb re-analysed the PCR reads in MiXCR, keeping a single row per CDR3 protein. The table lists 13,000 or so distinct CDR3 sequences, roughly 45% of them singletons, with 7.8% in the top ten. The treatment is: approximately nine-day PBMC culture with coronavirus spike peptide pools or control peptides (ViraFEST assay). Specimen: CD4+ T cells from blood, cultured in vitro, collected after SARS-CoV-2 vaccination. These receptors all stem from a human donor who had recovered from COVID-19.

This chain joins TRBV20-1 and TRBJ1-1; 7 bases align to TRBD1. Trimming cost V 5 bases and J 1 base; bases outside gene matches: 4. Looked up from germline, CDR1 is DFQATT and CDR2 is SNEGSKA (reference sequence). CDR3 length: 13 residues. As DNA, the CDR3 is TGCAGTGCTTCCCGACAGGGGAACACTGAAGCTTTCTTT. Amino acid sequence: CSASRQGNTEAFF.

This clonotype was seen a handful of times. The chain has TRBV20-1 and TRBJ2-5; D is undetermined. Germline V gives CDR1 DFQATT, CDR2 SNEGSKA (reference sequence). V lost 7 bases to trimming and J lost 2 bases, with 20 bases between them. The CDR3 runs 15 residues. The CDR3 here is CSVKRHLAKQETQYF. The CDR3 nucleotides read TGCAGTGTTAAGAGACATCTGGCGAAACAAGAGACCCAGTACTTC.

The chain couples TRBV20-1 to TRBJ2-2; 11 nucleotides match TRBD2. The CDR3 contains 16 residues. Germline V lookup: CDR1 DFQATT, CDR2 SNEGSKA (reference sequence). The V and J ends lost 5 bases and 3 bases, in that order; junction bases with no gene match: 8. The CDR3 here is CSAPPGTSGDTGELFF. The CDR3 region has the DNA TGCAGTGCTCCCCCCGGGACTAGCGGAGACACCGGGGAGCTGTTTTTT.

This chain uses TRBV10-1 with TRBJ2-3; D might be TRBD2 (5 bases). The CDR3 covers 16 residues. CDR1 and CDR2 (germline): WNHNN, SYGVQD (reference sequence). Trimming shortened V by 0 bases and J by 1 base, and 11 bases separated the two germline ends. The CDR3 DNA sequence: TGCGCCAGCAGTGAGTCGCAGAGAGCGGGCACAGATACGCAGTATTTT. It encodes CASSESQRAGTDTQYF.

The rearrangement joins TRBV5-5 to TRBJ1-5; a weak D match, TRBD1 (5 bases). This CDR3 comprises 16 residues. V dropped 4 bases and J dropped 0 bases, with 14 bases sitting between them. The germline gives CDR1 SGHKS, CDR2 YYEKEE (reference sequence). This CDR3 is CASSAHTGFSNQPQHF. CDR3 coding DNA: TGTGCCAGCAGCGCACACACAGGTTTTAGCAATCAGCCCCAGCATTTT.

Sample share makes this clonotype medium-sized (0.01 to 0.1%). CDR3 protein: CASSVAQQETQYF. The DNA for the CDR3 is TGTGCCAGCAGCGTAGCGCAGCAAGAGACCCAGTACTTC. The chain joins TRBV9 to TRBJ2-5; D is unclear. The CDR3 covers 13 residues. The germline V and J ends were trimmed by 0 bases and 2 bases, with 5 bases remaining between them. The germline V gene encodes CDR1 SGDLS and CDR2 YYNGEE.

There are a few counts of this clonotype. The rearrangement links TRBV20-1 to TRBJ2-3; D may be TRBD2 (6 bases). V lost 5 bases and J 2 bases, leaving 14 bases between the germline ends. The germline gives CDR1 DFQATT, CDR2 SNEGSKA (reference sequence). The CDR3 totals 14 residues. CDR3 sequence: CSAPAGGSTDTQYF. CDR3 nucleotide sequence: TGCAGTGCTCCAGCGGGCGGGTCCACAGATACGCAGTATTTT.

The gene calls are TRBV6-1 and TRBJ2-6, with TRBD1 matching over 7 bases. V shed 7 bases, J shed 0 bases, and the junction held 12 bases outside the gene matches. The CDR3 length is 18 residues. Germline loops: CDR1 MNHNS, CDR2 SASEGT. The CDR3 here is CASNRDRAPVSGANVLTF. The CDR3 DNA reads TGTGCCAGCAATAGAGACAGGGCCCCCGTCTCTGGGGCCAACGTCCTGACTTTC.

CDR3 sequence: CASSYGGFNEKLFF. The CDR3 region has the DNA TGTGCCAGCAGCTACGGGGGATTTAATGAAAAACTGTTTTTT. The rearrangement links TRBV27 to TRBJ1-4; D is perhaps TRBD1 (5 bases). CDR3 length: 14 residues. Germline CDR1 MNHEY, CDR2 SMNVEV (reference sequence). Trimming cost V 6 bases and J 4 bases, with 12 bases left between them.

This clonotype was picked up a small number of times. This chain uses TRBV6-1 with TRBJ2-7; TRBD2 matches at 7 bases. There are 14 residues in the CDR3. CDR1 MNHNS and CDR2 SASEGT come from the germline V gene. Losses at the gene ends were 6 bases for V and 2 bases for J; bases not matched to a gene: 7. CDR3 sequence reads: CASRKGAGPYEQYF. The CDR3 DNA follows: TGTGCCAGCAGGAAAGGAGCGGGACCCTACGAGCAGTACTTC.

The rearrangement joins TRBV25-1 to TRBJ2-5; D is undetermined. Germline-derived CDR1 and CDR2 are MGHDK and SYGVNS. The length of the CDR3 is 16 residues. The V gene lost 2 bases and the J gene lost 5 bases, with 18 bases spanning the gap. The CDR3 DNA reads TGTGCCAGCAGTGAAAGGGCTCCGGGCCCGGTGGAGACCCAGTACTTC. The encoded protein is CASSERAPGPVETQYF.

This clonotype was counted only a few times. The chain couples TRBV5-6 to TRBJ2-5; D might be TRBD2 (6 bases). This CDR3 is built from 15 residues. The germline V and J ends were trimmed by 2 bases and 2 bases, with 13 bases remaining between them. Germline V gene data show CDR1 as SGHDT and CDR2 as YYEEEE. The CDR3 reads CASSFTVSGQETQYF. DNA of the CDR3: TGTGCCAGCAGCTTTACGGTTAGCGGACAAGAGACCCAGTACTTC.

This clonotype was detected a few times. V is TRBV30 and J is TRBJ2-7; 7 nucleotides match TRBD2. The CDR3 totals 13 residues. In germline, CDR1 is GTSNPN, CDR2 SVGIG (reference sequence). J lost 6 bases, V lost 1 base, and 6 bases had no gene match. The CDR3 region is CAWSGTRFREQYF. The CDR3 DNA follows: TGTGCCTGGAGTGGGACTAGATTTCGCGAGCAGTACTTC. The whole variable domain, filled in from reference TRBV30 and TRBJ2-7, reads SQTIHQWPATLVQPVGSPLSLECTVEGTSNPNLYWYRQAAGRGLQLLFYSVGIGQISSEVPQNLSASRPQDRQFILSSKKLLLSDSGFYLCAWSGTRFREQYFGPGTRLTVT.

This clonotype was counted a few times. The V gene is TRBV28, the J gene TRBJ1-2, with D unclear. V lost 3 bases and J lost 2, with 10 bases in between. The CDR3 totals 14 residues. From germline, CDR1 is MDHEN and CDR2 SYDVKM. The CDR3 here is CASSLAVLNYGYTF. CDR3 sequence (DNA): TGTGCCAGCAGTTTGGCAGTCTTAAACTATGGCTACACCTTC.

Here the CDR3 reads CASSLLGQGSAGELFF. The DNA of the CDR3 is TGCGCCAGCAGCTTGTTGGGACAGGGTTCGGCCGGGGAGCTGTTTTTT. The V and J genes are TRBV5-1 and TRBJ2-2; TRBD1 matches 9 bases. The V and J ends lost 1 base and 6 bases, in that order; junction bases with no gene match: 7. Per the germline V gene, CDR1 is SGHRS and CDR2 is YFSETQ. The CDR3 extends over 16 amino acids.

The chain combines TRBV6-7 with TRBJ1-2; D is perhaps TRBD1 (5 bases). TRBV6-7 is classed as an ORF, of uncertain function. The CDR3 runs 11 residues. V lost 5 bases and J 13 bases, leaving 14 bases between the germline ends. The DNA of the CDR3 is TGTGCCAGCAGTCCGTTCTGGGGCCCCACCTTC. As protein: CASSPFWGPTF.

This chain joins TRBV4-1 and TRBJ2-1; 9 bases fit TRBD2. The V and J ends lost 5 bases and 7 bases, in that order; junction bases with no gene match: 9. CDR3 length equals 15 residues. From germline, CDR1 is MGHRA and CDR2 YSYEKL. The CDR3 DNA sequence: TGCGCCAGCAGCGTCCCAACTAGCGGGTATAATGAGCAGTTCTTC. This translates into CASSVPTSGYNEQFF.

This clonotype was observed a handful of times. This chain links TRBV7-2 with TRBJ2-7, with 9 bases identical to TRBD2. The germline V gene encodes CDR1 SGHTA and CDR2 FQGNSA. This CDR3 is 15 amino acids long. Germline trimming cut 1 base from V and 3 bases from J; bases unmatched to any gene: 4. The CDR3 sequence is CASSLGLAEYYEQYF. The DNA for the CDR3 is TGTGCCAGCAGCTTAGGACTAGCGGAGTACTACGAGCAGTACTTC.

Only a few counts were recorded for this clonotype. The chain has TRBV27 and TRBJ1-2; perhaps TRBD1 as D (6 bases). V lost 5 bases to trimming and J lost 0 bases, with 16 bases between them. The CDR3 is 16 residues long. The germline gives CDR1 MNHEY, CDR2 SMNVEV (reference sequence). In DNA form, the CDR3 reads TGTGCCAGCAGTCCGTCGACAGGCCGAGCTAACTATGGCTACACCTTC. Its translation is CASSPSTGRANYGYTF.

In its sample, this clonotype was seen a few times. This chain connects TRBV7-9 to TRBJ1-6; D is ambiguous. The CDR3 length is 15 residues. Germline V lookup: CDR1 SEHNR, CDR2 FQNEAQ (reference sequence). Trimming took off 3 bases at V and 8 bases at J, with 14 bases between the two ends. The CDR3 DNA reads TGTGCCAGCAGCTTGGCCCGGGTGAGGGATTCACCCCTCCACTTT. As protein: CASSLARVRDSPLHF.

Only a few counts were recorded for this clonotype. V usage is TRBV19 and J usage is TRBJ1-5; tentative D call: TRBD1 (5 bases). Germline V lookup: CDR1 LNHDA, CDR2 SQIVND (reference sequence). Trimming removed 5 bases from V and 4 bases from J, with 9 bases in between. CDR3 length: 13 residues. In nucleotides, the CDR3 is TGTGCCAGTAGTCGGGCAGGGAATCAGCCCCAGCATTTT. Amino acids: CASSRAGNQPQHF.

The chain recombines TRBV6-1 with TRBJ2-5, with D perhaps TRBD2 (7 bases). The CDR3 loop spans 15 amino acids. The germline V gene encodes CDR1 MNHNS and CDR2 SASEGT. V lost 7 bases to trimming and J lost 5 bases, with 20 bases between them. CDR3 in amino acids: CASNVVRGGQETQYF. The CDR3 DNA is TGTGCCAGCAACGTCGTTAGGGGGGGTCAGGAGACCCAGTACTTC.

The chain recombines TRBV30 with TRBJ1-2; TRBD1 matches at 8 bases. The CDR3 covers 11 residues. In germline, CDR1 is GTSNPN, CDR2 SVGIG (reference sequence). V lost 8 bases and J lost 5; bases outside the gene matches: 4. The DNA for the CDR3 is TGTGCCGGTACAGGGGGTTATGGCTACACCTTC. Its protein product is CAGTGGYGYTF.

This chain connects TRBV4-2 to TRBJ2-3; D possibly corresponds to TRBD1 (6 bases). The CDR3 is made up of 16 amino acids. The V and J ends lost 1 base and 3 bases respectively, with 14 bases between them. In germline, CDR1 is LGHNA, CDR2 YNFKEQ. As DNA, the CDR3 is TGTGCCAGCAGCCAAGTTAGTCCCCAGGGGACAGATACGCAGTATTTT. It codes for CASSQVSPQGTDTQYF.

The chain couples TRBV29-1 to TRBJ2-7; 7 bases are shared with TRBD2. CDR3 length: 12 amino acids. The germline CDR1 and CDR2 sequences are SQVTM and ANQGSEA. V shed 1 base, J shed 6 bases, and the junction held 3 bases outside the gene matches. The CDR3 loop is CSVEGSGGEQYF. DNA for the CDR3: TGCAGCGTTGAAGGTTCGGGGGGCGAGCAGTACTTC.